This entry lists 22 T cell receptor beta chains sequenced from one sample in a study of response to subunit inactivated influenza vaccine. One entry per CDR3 protein results from TCRdb running MiXCR on the RT-PCR reads. The sample lists roughly 670,000 distinct CDR3 sequences, 12% to 15% occurring once. This specimen consisted of PBMCs from blood, obtained roughly 2 weeks before vaccination. The receptors were sampled from a man aged 50-60 years who received an inactivated influenza vaccine.

This clonotype was seen a few times. A much larger clone sits a single nucleotide away, making a read error possible. The chain combines TRBV27 with TRBJ1-4, with TRBD1 matching over 7 bases. Germline V lookup: CDR1 MNHEY, CDR2 SMNVEV (reference sequence). The V and J ends lost 6 bases and 2 bases, in that order; junction bases with no gene match: 3. The CDR3 has 14 residues. CDR3 protein: CASRATGTNEKLFF. The CDR3 DNA is TGTGCCAGCAGGGCGACAGGGACTAATGAAAAACTGTTTTTT.

This chain links TRBV5-1 with TRBJ1-1; the D is unclear. CDR1 is SGHRS, CDR2 YFSETQ, per germline. The CDR3 extends over 14 amino acids. V lost 1 base to trimming and J lost 2 bases, with 9 bases between them. The CDR3: CASSLIYGNTEAFF. CDR3 DNA: TGCGCCAGCAGCTTGATCTACGGTAACACTGAAGCTTTCTTT.

A note on this clonotype: Its ends do not fully match the called genes, so a read error is possible. V and J are TRBV28 and TRBJ1-1; 8 nucleotides agree with TRBD1. In germline, CDR1 is MDHEN, CDR2 SYDVKM. This CDR3 comprises 20 residues. The CDR3 DNA reads as TGTGCCAGTAGTTTACCCCCCCGGCCACAAGCCGGGACAGGGAACACTGAAGCTTTCTTT. Residues: CASSLPPRPQAGTGNTEAFF.

The chain links TRBV11-2 to TRBJ2-1; weak D call: TRBD2 (6 bases). The CDR3 contains 17 residues. Germline V CDR1 and CDR2: SGHAT, FQNNGV. Trimming removed 0 bases at V and 9 bases at J, with 21 bases between. CDR3 nucleotide sequence: TGTGCCAGCAGCTTAGATCTGCGGGACGCTCCACTGGGTGAGCAGTTCTTC. As protein: CASSLDLRDAPLGEQFF.

The chain employs TRBV13 and TRBJ2-7; the D call may be TRBD1 or TRBD2 (6 bases each). Germline values: CDR1 PRHDT, CDR2 FYEKMQ (reference sequence). V gave up 1 base and J gave up 0 bases, with 7 bases separating them. CDR3 length equals 14 residues. For the CDR3, the DNA is TGTGCCAGCAGCTTAGAGGGGGGCTCCTACGAGCAGTACTTC. Its translation: CASSLEGGSYEQYF. The entire variable domain, with the rest obtained from reference TRBV13 and TRBJ2-7, is as follows: AAGVIQSPRHLIKEKRETATLKCYPIPRHDTVYWYQQGPGQDPQFLISFYEKMQSDKGSIPDRFSAQQFSDYHSELNMSSLELGDSALYFCASSLEGGSYEQYFGPGTRLTVT.

The sample holds a few counts of this clonotype. The chain links TRBV6-2 or TRBV6-3 to TRBJ2-7; D uncertain. Looked up from germline, CDR1 is MNHEY and CDR2 is SVGEGT. CDR3 size: 12 residues. Trimming removed 2 bases at V and 7 bases at J, with 9 bases between. CDR3 protein: CASSYPSQEQYF. The CDR3 DNA follows: TGTGCCAGCAGTTACCCCAGCCAAGAGCAGTACTTC.

The chain has TRBV24-1 and TRBJ1-1; D possibly corresponds to TRBD1 (6 bases). The CDR3 consists of 15 residues. Germline CDR1 KGHDR, CDR2 SFDVKD. V was clipped by 5 bases and J by 1 base, with 13 bases between them. The CDR3 loop is CATSGQGKGNTEAFF. The CDR3 region has the DNA TGTGCCACCAGTGGGCAGGGGAAAGGGAACACTGAAGCTTTCTTT.

The chain employs TRBV7-6 and TRBJ2-7; 7 bases align to TRBD2. Germline V lookup: CDR1 SGHVS, CDR2 FNYEAQ. V was pared by 5 bases and J by 7 bases, with 11 bases of the junction left unmatched. The CDR3 extends over 14 amino acids. The CDR3 sequence is CASSPGGETREQYF. CDR3 coding DNA: TGTGCCAGCAGCCCTGGGGGGGAAACTCGGGAGCAGTACTTC.

This chain connects TRBV7-9 to TRBJ1-1; D uncertain. The germline gives CDR1 SEHNR, CDR2 FQNEAQ (reference sequence). Trimming pared 1 base from V and 8 bases from J, leaving 8 bases between. This CDR3 comprises 12 residues. CDR3 nucleotide sequence: TGTGCCAGCAGCTTAGATGGACCCGAAGCTTTCTTT. This codes for CASSLDGPEAFF.

This clonotype showed up many times. The chain joins TRBV9 to TRBJ2-2; D tentatively fits TRBD1 or TRBD2 (5 bases each). V gave up 4 bases and J gave up 9 bases, with 19 bases separating them. This CDR3 is 15 amino acids long. Looked up from germline, CDR1 is SGDLS and CDR2 is YYNGEE. The CDR3 is CASSPGTTDLRELFF. CDR3 coding DNA: TGTGCCAGCAGCCCGGGGACGACGGACCTGCGGGAGCTGTTTTTT.

This clonotype was counted many times. V is TRBV12-3 or TRBV12-4 and J is TRBJ2-7; no clear D gene. V was cut by 6 bases and J by 5 bases, with 14 bases left in between. This CDR3 is 13 amino acids long. DNA for the CDR3: TGTGCCAGCAGCGCTAACAGTGTCCACGAGCAGTACTTC. Translation gives CASSANSVHEQYF.

This chain connects TRBV20-1 to TRBJ2-3; 10 bases map to TRBD2. There are 14 residues in the CDR3. In germline, CDR1 is DFQATT, CDR2 SNEGSKA (reference sequence). The J segment lost 6 bases and the V segment lost 5 bases, leaving 8 bases of the junction unmatched. CDR3 loop: CSADSGRSPDTQYF. CDR3 DNA sequence: TGCAGTGCTGATAGCGGGAGGTCCCCTGATACGCAGTATTTT.

The chain employs TRBV11-3 and TRBJ2-1; D gene ambiguous. Germline CDR1 SGHNT, CDR2 YENEEA. The CDR3 length is 13 residues. The V end was cut by 5 bases, the J end by 5 bases, with 10 bases between. The CDR3 DNA is TGTGCCAGCAGCCGCGACGGTGACAATGAGCAGTTCTTC. Translation: CASSRDGDNEQFF.

The chain joins TRBV6-1 to TRBJ2-3, with D tentatively TRBD1 or TRBD2 (5 bases each). This CDR3 is 15 amino acids long. Trimming shortened V by 6 bases and J by 0 bases, and 13 bases separated the two germline ends. The germline V gene has CDR1 MNHNS and CDR2 SASEGT. The CDR3 DNA sequence: TGTGCCAGCAGCCCGGGGCGGACTAGCACAGATACGCAGTATTTT. It encodes CASSPGRTSTDTQYF.

The chain employs TRBV6-1 and TRBJ2-7; 8 positions agree with TRBD1. Germline lookup yields CDR1 MNHNS and CDR2 SASEGT. The CDR3 consists of 15 residues. J lost 8 bases, V lost 7 bases, and 16 bases had no gene match. As DNA, the CDR3 is TGTGCCAGCAAAAGTCTACCGGGACAGGCGTCCCAGCAGTACTTC. It specifies CASKSLPGQASQQYF.

V is TRBV7-2 and J is TRBJ2-7; weak D call: TRBD1 (6 bases). Per the germline V gene, CDR1 is SGHTA and CDR2 is FQGNSA. The CDR3 length is 15 residues. Deletions cut 1 base from V and 2 bases from J, with 12 bases between. CDR3 in DNA: TGTGCCAGCAGCTTAGACTTACAGGGAACCTACGAGCAGTACTTC. Translated: CASSLDLQGTYEQYF.

This rearrangement joins TRBV18 to TRBJ1-5; unclear D gene. The CDR3 is made up of 14 amino acids. Trimming pared 1 base from V and 5 bases from J, leaving 9 bases between. Germline V gene data show CDR1 as KGHSH and CDR2 as LQKENI. The CDR3 sequence is CASSPQPGDQPQHF. The CDR3 bases are TGTGCCAGCTCACCACAGCCGGGAGATCAGCCCCAGCATTTT. The entire variable domain, with the rest obtained from reference TRBV18 and TRBJ1-5, is as follows: NAGVMQNPRHLVRRRGQEARLRCSPMKGHSHVYWYRQLPEEGLKFMVYLQKENIIDESGMPKERFSAEFPKEGPSILRIQQVVRGDSAAYFCASSPQPGDQPQHFGDGTRLSIL.

V gene TRBV12-3 or TRBV12-4 combines with J gene TRBJ2-3; 7 bases are shared with TRBD2. Germline trimming cut 11 bases from V and 2 bases from J; bases unmatched to any gene: 16. The length of the CDR3 is 16 residues. CDR3 amino acids: CAVSGEPSGHTDTQYF. The CDR3 DNA reads as TGTGCCGTGAGTGGGGAGCCTAGCGGACACACAGATACGCAGTATTTT.

The chain uses TRBV23-1 and TRBJ2-1; D may be TRBD2 (5 bases). Being an ORF, TRBV23-1 has a function that is uncertain. Trimming left V 0 bases short and J 10 bases short, with 31 bases between. This CDR3 region has 20 residues. The CDR3 sequence: CASSQSPPPDPNRGPKEQFF. CDR3 sequence (DNA): TGCGCCAGCAGTCAATCGCCCCCCCCCGACCCTAACCGAGGGCCTAAGGAGCAGTTCTTC.

This clonotype was recorded a few times. V usage is TRBV20-1 and J usage is TRBJ2-6, with D unclear. Trimming left V 0 bases short and J 4 bases short, with 7 bases between. This CDR3 spans 14 amino acids. Germline CDR1 and CDR2: DFQATT and SNEGSKA (reference sequence). CDR3 in DNA: TGCAGTGCTAGAGAGGATGTAGGGGCCAACGTCCTGACTTTC. As protein: CSAREDVGANVLTF.

The chain uses TRBV20-1 and TRBJ2-7; 7 bases map to TRBD1. Trimming took 6 bases from V and 3 from J; bases not matched to a gene: 14. From germline, CDR1 is DFQATT and CDR2 SNEGSKA (reference sequence). The length of the CDR3 is 15 residues. CDR3 nucleotides: TGCAGTGCCCCTGGGACAGCTAATTTAAACTACGAGCAGTACTTC. It is translated as CSAPGTANLNYEQYF.

This clonotype has just a few counts. The chain employs TRBV3-1 and TRBJ1-1; D remains unclear. Deletions cut 4 bases from V and 4 bases from J, with 10 bases between. The germline gives CDR1 LGHDT, CDR2 YNNKEL (reference sequence). This CDR3 region has 13 residues. The CDR3 loop reads CASSPTLGTEAFF. The CDR3 bases are TGTGCCAGCAGCCCGACACTCGGCACTGAAGCTTTCTTT. The full variable domain, completed using reference TRBV3-1 and TRBJ1-1, is DTAVSQTPKYLVTQMGNDKSIKCEQNLGHDTMYWYKQDSKKFLKIMFSYNNKELIINETVPNRFSPKSPDKAHLNLHINSLELGDSAVYFCASSPTLGTEAFFGQGTRLTVV.